This T cell receptor beta chain was identified in a study of blood T cells in healthy people across ages. CDR3 length equals 16 residues. Looked up from germline, CDR1 is SGDLS and CDR2 is YYNGEE. V lost 0 bases, J lost 0 bases, and 9 bases lay in between. Next came a second PCR, run for about 7 to 11 cycles, which used a sample-barcoded 5' primer along with a J-beta primer mix. From the 5' RACE reads, TCRdb called clonotypes with MiXCR, one entry per CDR3 protein. The sample includes 1.8 million or so distinct CDR3 sequences, 35% to 50% of them seen just once. Researchers collected about 9.6 milliliters of peripheral blood from every single donor. The table lists this clonotype with a few counts. Antigen specificity is unknown. General study points: Across samples, TCR beta diversity tracked strongly with naive T cell percentage. Measured against age, TCR beta diversity per million T cells decreased in a roughly linear manner. The study found more naive CD4+ cells and higher diversity in long-lived than aged donors.

Sequencing was carried out using blood. This clonotype was obtained from a human donor in good health. The V and J genes are TRBV9 and TRBJ2-2; D unclear. The CDR3: CASSVGASPNTGELFF. The CDR3 DNA follows: TGTGCCAGCAGCGTAGGGGCCTCTCCGAACACCGGGGAGCTGTTTTTT.